Below, 21 T cell receptor beta chains from the same sample are listed, as sequenced in a study of CXCR3-negative and CXCR3-positive naive CD8 T cells. Their antigens remain unidentified. The TRB libraries of cDNA were built by UMI-labeled 5' RACE. TCRdb reprocessed the 5' RACE reads and keeps a single row for each CDR3 protein, giving no DNA. The listing records about 120,000 distinct CDR3 sequences. Points from the study as a whole: Naive cells that were CXCR3-positive had more hydrophobic TRB CDR3s (compared with CXCR3-negative naive cells).

The sample comprised naive CXCR3+ CD8+ T cells from blood. Subset of the sample: CD45RO-CCR7+CD27+CD95- naive CD8+ T cells expressing CXCR3 (TNR3+). Source of these receptors: a human donor in good health. Some clones in this sample may be carry-over from other donors' samples.

The rearrangement joins TRBV29-1 to TRBJ2-5; with no DNA, the TCRdb D assignment of TRBD2 cannot be verified. CDR3 length equals 15 residues. Germline V gene data show CDR1 as SQVTM and CDR2 as ANQGSEA. CDR3 sequence: CSVDFLAGGMETQYF.

The V call is TRBV7-2, the J call TRBJ1-5; the D gene TCRdb calls, TRBD1, cannot be checked with no DNA. The CDR3 is 13 amino acids. Germline V gene data show CDR1 as SGHTA and CDR2 as FQGNSA. The chain's CDR3 is CASSLGPYQPQHF.

This rearrangement joins TRBV29-1 to TRBJ2-1; TCRdb gives TRBD1 as the D gene, but with no DNA this cannot be confirmed. Germline lookup yields CDR1 SQVTM and CDR2 ANQGSEA. This CDR3 has 12 amino acids. The CDR3 loop is CSVGAGNNEQFF.

The V call is TRBV12-3 or TRBV12-4, the J call TRBJ1-5; TCRdb outputs TRBD1, but without DNA this stays unchecked. The CDR3 runs 18 residues. The CDR3 protein is CASSSQGDTSFGNQPQHF.

The gene calls are TRBV7-9 and TRBJ1-1; TCRdb names TRBD1, which stays unverified in the absence of DNA. Germline CDR1 and CDR2: SEHNR and FQNEAQ (reference sequence). The CDR3 covers 14 residues. This chain's CDR3 is CASSLGQLNTEAFF.

J is TRBJ2-7 and V is TRBV12-3 or TRBV12-4. The CDR3 totals 12 residues. The CDR3 loop is CASSLGMKEQYF.

The chain is built from TRBV12-3 or TRBV12-4 and TRBJ1-1; TCRdb's D call, TRBD1, is unchecked because there is no DNA. This CDR3 has 13 amino acids. The CDR3 sequence is CASSSTVSSEAFF.

The chain joins TRBV5-1 to TRBJ1-1; TCRdb's D call, TRBD1, is unchecked because there is no DNA. The CDR3 loop spans 16 amino acids. CDR1 and CDR2 from the germline V gene are SGHRS and YFSETQ. The CDR3 protein is CASSLRPGAMNTEAFF. Full variable domain (rest looked up from reference TRBV5-1 and TRBJ1-1): KAGVTQTPRYLIKTRGQQVTLSCSPISGHRSVSWYQQTPGQGLQFLFEYFSETQRNKGNFPGRFSGRQFSNSRSEMNVSTLELGDSALYLCASSLRPGAMNTEAFFGQGTRLTVV.

The V and J genes are TRBV20-1 and TRBJ1-4. Germline CDR1 reads DFQATT; CDR2 reads SNEGSKA (reference sequence). The CDR3 totals 13 residues. CDR3 loop: CSAREATNEKLFF.

The V gene is TRBV28, the J gene TRBJ2-1. The CDR3 is made up of 19 amino acids. In germline, CDR1 is MDHEN, CDR2 SYDVKM. CDR3 region: CASSPTETTIISINNEQFF.

V usage is TRBV7-8 and J usage is TRBJ2-5; TCRdb proposes TRBD2, but this gene call is untestable without DNA. The CDR3 runs 19 residues. The germline V gene encodes CDR1 SGHVS and CDR2 FQNEAQ. CDR3 residues: CASSLAMASGRALRETQHF.

This rearrangement joins TRBV28 to TRBJ2-5; as DNA is missing, the TRBD2 call by TCRdb cannot be tested. Germline assignment: CDR1 MDHEN and CDR2 SYDVKM. The CDR3 loop spans 14 amino acids. The CDR3 spells CASERPSLGETQYF.

The J gene is TRBJ1-5, the V gene TRBV28; TCRdb indicates TRBD1, and absent DNA this call remains unverified. The CDR3 covers 15 residues. The germline V gene has CDR1 MDHEN and CDR2 SYDVKM. The CDR3 loop reads CASSLSSPGYQPQHF.

The chain is built from TRBV28 and TRBJ1-5; checking the TCRdb D call of TRBD1 is not possible without DNA. In germline, CDR1 is MDHEN, CDR2 SYDVKM. This CDR3 is built from 18 residues. This CDR3 reads CASSSRTGAQLSNQPQHF.

The chain combines TRBV4-1 with TRBJ2-1; lacking DNA, the TRBD1 call made by TCRdb goes unchecked. Germline V CDR1 and CDR2: MGHRA, YSYEKL. The CDR3 covers 16 residues. The CDR3 here is CASSQDLRVALYEQFF.

This chain links TRBV20-1 with TRBJ2-7; there is no DNA to check the TCRdb D call of TRBD1. The CDR3 spans 14 residues. The germline V gene has CDR1 DFQATT and CDR2 SNEGSKA (reference sequence). CDR3 region: CSAGTGEAHYEQYF.

The rearrangement joins TRBV11-1 to TRBJ2-5; absent DNA, TCRdb's TRBD1 call cannot be checked. The CDR3 runs to 16 residues. In germline, CDR1 is SGHAT, CDR2 FQDESV (reference sequence). The chain's CDR3 is CASSFITRGPAETQYF.

The chain has TRBV11-1 and TRBJ2-3; TCRdb returns TRBD1, unconfirmable since there is no DNA. Per germline, CDR1 SGHAT and CDR2 FQDESV (reference sequence). This CDR3 contains 15 residues. The CDR3 spells CASSASTGFADTQYF.

The rearrangement uses TRBV27 and TRBJ2-1; TCRdb picks TRBD2, but there is no DNA to check that call. The CDR3 extends over 16 amino acids. From germline, CDR1 is MNHEY and CDR2 SMNVEV (reference sequence). This CDR3 reads CASSPDPGLAGYEQFF.

The gene calls are TRBV20-1 and TRBJ1-1; absent DNA, TCRdb's TRBD1 call cannot be checked. This CDR3 spans 14 amino acids. The germline CDR1 and CDR2 sequences are DFQATT and SNEGSKA (reference sequence). CDR3 region: CSATRGIGYTEAFF.

This rearrangement joins TRBV29-1 to TRBJ2-1; TCRdb reports TRBD1, a call that lacks DNA to check it against. Germline V gene sequence: CDR1 SQVTM, CDR2 ANQGSEA. CDR3 length: 17 amino acids. CDR3 sequence reads: CSVPPQAWQRIYNEQFF.